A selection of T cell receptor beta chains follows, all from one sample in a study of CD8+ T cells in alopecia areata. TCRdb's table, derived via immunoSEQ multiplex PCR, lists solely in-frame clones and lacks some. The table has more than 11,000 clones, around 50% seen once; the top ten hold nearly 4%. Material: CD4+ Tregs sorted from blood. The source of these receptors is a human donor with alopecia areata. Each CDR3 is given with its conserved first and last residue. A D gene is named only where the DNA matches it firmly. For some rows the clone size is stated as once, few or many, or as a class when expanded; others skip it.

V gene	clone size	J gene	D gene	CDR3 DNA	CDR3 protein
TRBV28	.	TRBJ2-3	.	TGTGCCAGCACTTTCGGGCAGGTAACAGATACGCAGTATTTT	CASTFGQVTDTQYF
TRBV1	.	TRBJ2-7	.	TGCACCAGCAGCGGGACTAGCGGGAGCTACGAGCAGTACTTC	CTSSGTSGSYEQYF
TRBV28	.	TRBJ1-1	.	TGTGCCAGCAGGGAGATGAACACTGAAGCTTTCTTT	CASREMNTEAFF
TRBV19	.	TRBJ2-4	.	TGTGCCAGCCTGGGACCAGCCAAAAACATTCAGTACTTC	CASLGPAKNIQYF
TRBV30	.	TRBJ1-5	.	TGTGCCTGGAGTGGTGGGGGGAATCAGCCCCAGCATTTT	CAWSGGGNQPQHF
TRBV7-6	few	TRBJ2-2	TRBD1	TGTGCCAGCAGCTTAGCTTCGGGACAGGGGGCCACCGGGGAGCTGTTTTTT	CASSLASGQGATGELFF
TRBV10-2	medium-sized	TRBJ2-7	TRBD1	TGCGCCAGCAGTGAGCCGGGACAGGGGACCTACGAGCAGTACTTC	CASSEPGQGTYEQYF
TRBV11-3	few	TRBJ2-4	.	TGTGCCAGCAGCTTAGAGGTACAGTCCAACATTCAGTACTTC	CASSLEVQSNIQYF
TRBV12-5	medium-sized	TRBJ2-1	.	TGTGCTAGTGGCAAAAGGGGGAGCTCCTACAATGAGCAGTTCTTC	CASGKRGSSYNEQFF
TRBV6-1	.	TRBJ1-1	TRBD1	TGTGCCAGTGACGGGACAGGGGGATTTGCAACTGAAGCTTTCTTT	CASDGTGGFATEAFF
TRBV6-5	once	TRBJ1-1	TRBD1	TGTGCCAGCGGACCACAGGGGGCGCACACTGAAGCTTTCTTT	CASGPQGAHTEAFF
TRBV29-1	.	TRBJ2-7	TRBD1	TGCGGCCCCGTATACGGACAGGGGAGTTACGAGCAGTACTTC	CGPVYGQGSYEQYF
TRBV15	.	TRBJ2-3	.	TGTGCCACCAGCAGAGACGGACGAGATACGCAGTATTTT	CATSRDGRDTQYF
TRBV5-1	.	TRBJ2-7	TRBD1	TGCGCCAGCAGCATCTTGGGTCGACAGGGTTCCTACGAGCAGTACTTC	CASSILGRQGSYEQYF
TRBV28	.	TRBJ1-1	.	TGTGCCAGCATCGGGGGGTGGACTGAAGCTTTCTTT	CASIGGWTEAFF
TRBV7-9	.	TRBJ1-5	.	TGTGCCAGCAGCCCCTCCGGGACCGCGAATCAGCCCCAGCATTTT	CASSPSGTANQPQHF
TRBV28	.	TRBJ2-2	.	TGTGCCAGCGCGAGGCTCTGGCGAACTAACACCGGGGAGCTGTTTTTT	CASARLWRTNTGELFF
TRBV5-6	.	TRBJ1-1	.	TGTGCCAGCAGCTTGCTGGACAGGAACACTGAAGCTTTCTTT	CASSLLDRNTEAFF
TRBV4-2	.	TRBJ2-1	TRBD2	TGTGCCAGCAGCCAAGAGCAACGCCTAGCGGGAGCCTACAATGAGCAGTTCTTC	CASSQEQRLAGAYNEQFF
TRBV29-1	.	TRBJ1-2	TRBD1	TGCAGCGTCGGGACAGGGTCTAACTATGGCTACACCTTC	CSVGTGSNYGYTF
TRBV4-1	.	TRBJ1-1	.	TGCGCCAGCAGCCTCGGAACAGACCTGAACACTGAAGCTTTCTTT	CASSLGTDLNTEAFF
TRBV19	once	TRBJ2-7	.	TGTGCCAGTAGTATAGCCTCCGGGACACTAGACGAGCAGTACTTC	CASSIASGTLDEQYF
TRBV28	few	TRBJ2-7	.	TGTGCCAGCAGTGAACAGGGTCGGTGGCAGTACTTC	CASSEQGRWQYF
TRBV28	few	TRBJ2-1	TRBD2	TGTGCCAGCAGTCTGGGCGGGAGTAGGGTCAATGAGCAGTTCTTC	CASSLGGSRVNEQFF